Listed below are T cell receptor beta chains from one sample, sequenced in a study of early T cells in non-severe SARS-CoV-2 infection. TCRdb reprocessed the 5' RACE reads via MiXCR and lists one record per CDR3 protein. The sample holds 25,000 to 35,000 distinct CDR3 sequences, 6% to 7% seen once. Specimen: whole blood. Every receptor here comes from an adult who was a healthcare worker with PCR-confirmed SARS-CoV-2 infection or an uninfected control (not recorded which). Both conserved end residues are part of each CDR3. The D gene is left open where the match is weak. The listing skips clone size in some rows; elsewhere it reads once, few, many or a size class.

cdr3_length: 16; clone_size: -; d_call: -; v_call: TRBV7-3; j_call: TRBJ2-1; cdr3_nt: TGTGCCAGCAGCCTATTGGCGGTACCGGGGTCGGGTGAGCAGTTCTTC; cdr3_aa: CASSLLAVPGSGEQFF
cdr3_length: 13; clone_size: many; d_call: -; v_call: TRBV7-9; j_call: TRBJ2-1; cdr3_nt: TGTGCCAGCAGACCTGAAATTAACAATGAGCAGTTCTTC; cdr3_aa: CASRPEINNEQFF
cdr3_length: 15; clone_size: many; d_call: TRBD1; v_call: TRBV12-3/TRBV12-4; j_call: TRBJ2-5; cdr3_nt: TGTGCCAGCAGTTTCACGACAGGGCCCCAAGAGACCCAGTACTTC; cdr3_aa: CASSFTTGPQETQYF
cdr3_length: 13; clone_size: many; d_call: -; v_call: TRBV7-9; j_call: TRBJ1-1; cdr3_nt: TGTGCCAGCAGCTCTAACACCGGGCCAGAAGCTTTCTTT; cdr3_aa: CASSSNTGPEAFF
cdr3_length: 15; clone_size: many; d_call: -; v_call: TRBV4-1; j_call: TRBJ2-4; cdr3_nt: TGCGCCAGCAGCCTAGCACGAGGGGGGAGGGACATTCAGTACTTC; cdr3_aa: CASSLARGGRDIQYF
cdr3_length: 13; clone_size: many; d_call: -; v_call: TRBV7-7; j_call: TRBJ2-2; cdr3_nt: TGTGCTAGCAGCTCGGGGCGGCCCGGGGAGCTGTTTTTT; cdr3_aa: CASSSGRPGELFF
cdr3_length: 13; clone_size: many; d_call: TRBD1; v_call: TRBV11-3; j_call: TRBJ2-3; cdr3_nt: TGTGCCAGCAGCTCGACAGGGACAGATACGCAGTATTTT; cdr3_aa: CASSSTGTDTQYF
cdr3_length: 13; clone_size: many; d_call: TRBD1; v_call: TRBV12-3/TRBV12-4; j_call: TRBJ2-1; cdr3_nt: TGTGCCAGCAGGACAGGGGGGGTCAATGAGCAGTTCTTC; cdr3_aa: CASRTGGVNEQFF
cdr3_length: 15; clone_size: many; d_call: -; v_call: TRBV7-9; j_call: TRBJ2-1; cdr3_nt: TGTGCCAGCAGCTTATGGGGGGAGTCGGGCAATGAGCAGTTCTTC; cdr3_aa: CASSLWGESGNEQFF
cdr3_length: 15; clone_size: many; d_call: -; v_call: TRBV3-1; j_call: TRBJ2-7; cdr3_nt: TGTGCCAGCAGCCAAGATCGTCCAGGGAGGAACGAGCAGTACTTC; cdr3_aa: CASSQDRPGRNEQYF
cdr3_length: 16; clone_size: many; d_call: -; v_call: TRBV12-3/TRBV12-4; j_call: TRBJ2-1; cdr3_nt: TGTGCCAGCAGTTTCTCTCCTCCTAGCTCCTACAATGAGCAGTTCTTC; cdr3_aa: CASSFSPPSSYNEQFF
cdr3_length: 15; clone_size: few; d_call: -; v_call: TRBV7-2; j_call: TRBJ2-2; cdr3_nt: TGTGCCAGCAGCTTAGAGAGTGGGTCCACCGGGGAGCTGTTTTTT; cdr3_aa: CASSLESGSTGELFF
cdr3_length: 17; clone_size: many; d_call: TRBD2; v_call: TRBV18; j_call: TRBJ2-2; cdr3_nt: TGTGCCAGCTCACCCTCCCCCGGACTAGCGAACACCGGGGAGCTGTTTTTT; cdr3_aa: CASSPSPGLANTGELFF
cdr3_length: 12; clone_size: few; d_call: -; v_call: TRBV6-2/TRBV6-3; j_call: TRBJ2-7; cdr3_nt: TGTGCCAGCAGTTCTCTCCTTTACGAGCAGTACTTC; cdr3_aa: CASSSLLYEQYF
cdr3_length: 14; clone_size: many; d_call: -; v_call: TRBV12-3/TRBV12-4; j_call: TRBJ2-6; cdr3_nt: TGTGCCGCCACCCTCACTAGTGGGGCCAACGTCCTGACTTTC; cdr3_aa: CAATLTSGANVLTF
cdr3_length: 19; clone_size: many; d_call: -; v_call: TRBV7-3; j_call: TRBJ2-2; cdr3_nt: TGTGCCAGCAGCTTAAACCCCCCCGGGGCGGCTCGGGGCACCGGGGAGCTGTTTTTT; cdr3_aa: CASSLNPPGAARGTGELFF
cdr3_length: 15; clone_size: many; d_call: -; v_call: TRBV6-6; j_call: TRBJ1-1; cdr3_nt: TGTGCCAGCAGCCCCCCTTTTAGTGGAAACACTGAAGCCTTCTTT; cdr3_aa: CASSPPFSGNTEAFF
cdr3_length: 15; clone_size: many; d_call: TRBD2; v_call: TRBV7-8; j_call: TRBJ2-3; cdr3_nt: TGTGCCAGCAGCTCCCCGGGAGGCGTCACAGATACGCAGTATTTT; cdr3_aa: CASSSPGGVTDTQYF
cdr3_length: 14; clone_size: many; d_call: TRBD2; v_call: TRBV11-2; j_call: TRBJ2-3; cdr3_nt: TGTGCCAGCAGCTCTACTAGCGGCACAGATACGCAGTATTTT; cdr3_aa: CASSSTSGTDTQYF
cdr3_length: 14; clone_size: many; d_call: -; v_call: TRBV5-1; j_call: TRBJ1-2; cdr3_nt: TGCGCCAGCAGCCGTGATTCCGGGGTAGATGGCTACACCTTC; cdr3_aa: CASSRDSGVDGYTF
cdr3_length: 12; clone_size: few; d_call: -; v_call: TRBV7-9; j_call: TRBJ1-1; cdr3_nt: TGTGCCAGCAGCTCGGGCTCCGAGCAGGCTTTCTTT; cdr3_aa: CASSSGSEQAFF
cdr3_length: 14; clone_size: many; d_call: -; v_call: TRBV24-1; j_call: TRBJ2-2; cdr3_nt: TGTGCCACCAGTCCGGCATCCTTTACCGGGGAGCTGTTTTTT; cdr3_aa: CATSPASFTGELFF
cdr3_length: 16; clone_size: -; d_call: -; v_call: TRBV7-2; j_call: TRBJ1-2; cdr3_nt: TGTGCCAGCAGCTTATGGGCCTCCTCGACGGCCTATGGCTACACCTTC; cdr3_aa: CASSLWASSTAYGYTF
cdr3_length: 15; clone_size: few; d_call: -; v_call: TRBV11-2; j_call: TRBJ1-3; cdr3_nt: TGTGCCAGCAGCTTAGATGGTCTGAGGGGAGACACCATATATTTT; cdr3_aa: CASSLDGLRGDTIYF
cdr3_length: 14; clone_size: -; d_call: -; v_call: TRBV5-4; j_call: TRBJ2-7; cdr3_nt: TGTGCCAGCAGCTTCCGGGGGCCGGGGTACGAGCAGTACTTC; cdr3_aa: CASSFRGPGYEQYF
cdr3_length: 18; clone_size: medium-sized; d_call: -; v_call: TRBV7-2; j_call: TRBJ2-3; cdr3_nt: TGTGCCAGCAGCTTATCGGTTCCTAACTGGCTACGCACAGATACGCAGTATTTT; cdr3_aa: CASSLSVPNWLRTDTQYF
cdr3_length: 14; clone_size: many; d_call: -; v_call: TRBV30; j_call: TRBJ2-1; cdr3_nt: TGTGCCTGGAGCGACTTATACCTATACAATGAGCAGTTCTTC; cdr3_aa: CAWSDLYLYNEQFF
cdr3_length: 13; clone_size: few; d_call: -; v_call: TRBV6-1; j_call: TRBJ1-5; cdr3_nt: TGTGCCAGCATGAAACAGGGTAATCAGCCCCAGCATTTT; cdr3_aa: CASMKQGNQPQHF
cdr3_length: 11; clone_size: -; d_call: -; v_call: TRBV20-1; j_call: TRBJ1-1; cdr3_nt: TGCAGTGCTAGACAGAACACTGAAGCTTTCTTT; cdr3_aa: CSARQNTEAFF
cdr3_length: 16; clone_size: -; d_call: -; v_call: TRBV5-6; j_call: TRBJ2-2; cdr3_nt: TGTGCCAGCAGCCGGGGGCTAGCCTGGGACACCGGGGAGCTGTTTTTT; cdr3_aa: CASSRGLAWDTGELFF
cdr3_length: 14; clone_size: many; d_call: -; v_call: TRBV6-2/TRBV6-3; j_call: TRBJ1-2; cdr3_nt: TGTGCCAGCAGACGGACGGACGCTAACTATGGCTACACCTTC; cdr3_aa: CASRRTDANYGYTF
cdr3_length: 14; clone_size: many; d_call: -; v_call: TRBV14; j_call: TRBJ2-7; cdr3_nt: TGTGCCAGCAGCCAGGACGTAGCGGACTACGAGCAGTACTTC; cdr3_aa: CASSQDVADYEQYF
cdr3_length: 12; clone_size: many; d_call: TRBD1; v_call: TRBV11-2; j_call: TRBJ2-7; cdr3_nt: TGTGCCAGCAGCCAGGACAGGGAGTTACGGTACTTC; cdr3_aa: CASSQDRELRYF
cdr3_length: 15; clone_size: many; d_call: -; v_call: TRBV5-1; j_call: TRBJ2-1; cdr3_nt: TGCGCCAGCAGCTTGGTGCGGGGCTCCTACAATGAGCAGTTCTTC; cdr3_aa: CASSLVRGSYNEQFF
cdr3_length: 13; clone_size: few; d_call: -; v_call: TRBV27; j_call: TRBJ1-1; cdr3_nt: TGTGCCAGCAGTTTTAACAAGAACACTGAAGCTTTCTTT; cdr3_aa: CASSFNKNTEAFF
cdr3_length: 16; clone_size: few; d_call: -; v_call: TRBV30; j_call: TRBJ2-1; cdr3_nt: TGTGCCTGGAGTTTTCCTAGCGCCGTCTCCTACAATGAGCAGTTCTTC; cdr3_aa: CAWSFPSAVSYNEQFF
cdr3_length: 15; clone_size: many; d_call: -; v_call: TRBV28; j_call: TRBJ2-3; cdr3_nt: TGTGCCACCTCTACCGGGCTCTCTAGCACAGATACGCAGTATTTT; cdr3_aa: CATSTGLSSTDTQYF
cdr3_length: 13; clone_size: many; d_call: TRBD2; v_call: TRBV12-3/TRBV12-4; j_call: TRBJ2-7; cdr3_nt: TGTGCCAGTTCGCGGGGGGGCTCCTACGAGCAGTACTTC; cdr3_aa: CASSRGGSYEQYF
cdr3_length: 14; clone_size: many; d_call: -; v_call: TRBV11-3; j_call: TRBJ2-7; cdr3_nt: TGTGCCAGCAGCCCACCAGGGTCCCTACGGGAGCAGTACTTC; cdr3_aa: CASSPPGSLREQYF
cdr3_length: 16; clone_size: few; d_call: -; v_call: TRBV12-3/TRBV12-4; j_call: TRBJ2-2; cdr3_nt: TGTGCCAGCAGTTTAGGTTCAGGGCCAATCACCGGGGAGCTGTTTTTT; cdr3_aa: CASSLGSGPITGELFF
cdr3_length: 14; clone_size: many; d_call: TRBD1; v_call: TRBV7-3; j_call: TRBJ1-1; cdr3_nt: TGTGCCAGCAGCCCCGGACAGGGCCAGGGTGAAGCTTTCTTT; cdr3_aa: CASSPGQGQGEAFF
cdr3_length: 13; clone_size: -; d_call: -; v_call: TRBV5-8; j_call: TRBJ2-2; cdr3_nt: TGTGTCAGCAGCGACAGAAGAGCCGGGGAGCTGTTTTTT; cdr3_aa: CVSSDRRAGELFF
cdr3_length: 12; clone_size: -; d_call: -; v_call: TRBV7-2; j_call: TRBJ2-1; cdr3_nt: TGTGCCAGCAGCCCCTGGGGCGATGAGCAGTTCTTC; cdr3_aa: CASSPWGDEQFF
cdr3_length: 15; clone_size: many; d_call: TRBD1; v_call: TRBV11-2; j_call: TRBJ2-5; cdr3_nt: TGTGCCAGCAGTTCGACAGGGGTAGGACAAGAGACCCAGTACTTC; cdr3_aa: CASSSTGVGQETQYF
cdr3_length: 14; clone_size: many; d_call: TRBD1; v_call: TRBV7-2; j_call: TRBJ1-4; cdr3_nt: TGTGCCAGCAGCCTCGACAGGGGGCATGAAAAACTGTTTTTT; cdr3_aa: CASSLDRGHEKLFF
cdr3_length: 14; clone_size: -; d_call: -; v_call: TRBV24-1; j_call: TRBJ2-5; cdr3_nt: TGTGCCACCAGTGATGGCCCGTTTTTAGAGACCCAGTACTTC; cdr3_aa: CATSDGPFLETQYF
cdr3_length: 15; clone_size: few; d_call: TRBD2; v_call: TRBV18; j_call: TRBJ2-5; cdr3_nt: TGTGCCAGCTCGTCACTAGCGGGGGTTCAAGAGACCCAGTACTTC; cdr3_aa: CASSSLAGVQETQYF
cdr3_length: 14; clone_size: -; d_call: -; v_call: TRBV7-3; j_call: TRBJ2-3; cdr3_nt: TGTGCCAGTGCAGTGGGGGCGAGCACAGATACGCAGTATTTT; cdr3_aa: CASAVGASTDTQYF
cdr3_length: 15; clone_size: few; d_call: -; v_call: TRBV11-2; j_call: TRBJ2-1; cdr3_nt: TGTGCCAGCAGCTTAGATCGTGGGCCTTACAATGAGCAGTTCTTC; cdr3_aa: CASSLDRGPYNEQFF
cdr3_length: 13; clone_size: -; d_call: -; v_call: TRBV7-6; j_call: TRBJ2-1; cdr3_nt: TGTGCCAGCAGCGTCGGGTCGGGCAATGAGCAGTTCTTC; cdr3_aa: CASSVGSGNEQFF
cdr3_length: 15; clone_size: -; d_call: TRBD1; v_call: TRBV10-3; j_call: TRBJ2-1; cdr3_nt: TGTGCCATCAGTGAACCCCGACAGGGAGACAGGGAGCAGTTCTTC; cdr3_aa: CAISEPRQGDREQFF
cdr3_length: 17; clone_size: -; d_call: TRBD2; v_call: TRBV20-1; j_call: TRBJ2-3; cdr3_nt: TGCAGTGCTAGAGATAGCGGGGGGGCCGGTAGTCTAGATACGCAGTATTTT; cdr3_aa: CSARDSGGAGSLDTQYF
cdr3_length: 14; clone_size: many; d_call: -; v_call: TRBV5-4; j_call: TRBJ1-2; cdr3_nt: TGTGCCAGCAGCTCTACCGGACAGTTCTATGGCTACACCTTC; cdr3_aa: CASSSTGQFYGYTF
cdr3_length: 13; clone_size: many; d_call: -; v_call: TRBV28; j_call: TRBJ2-3; cdr3_nt: TGTGCCAGTAGCGATTCTAGCACAGATACGCAGTATTTT; cdr3_aa: CASSDSSTDTQYF
cdr3_length: 14; clone_size: -; d_call: -; v_call: TRBV7-2; j_call: TRBJ2-1; cdr3_nt: TGTGCCAGCAGCTTAGTGGCGACTACTAATGAGCAGTTCTTC; cdr3_aa: CASSLVATTNEQFF
cdr3_length: 16; clone_size: many; d_call: -; v_call: TRBV18; j_call: TRBJ2-1; cdr3_nt: TGTGCCAGCTCACCACCGGGAAGGGTAGAATACAATGAGCAGTTCTTC; cdr3_aa: CASSPPGRVEYNEQFF
cdr3_length: 13; clone_size: many; d_call: TRBD1; v_call: TRBV29-1; j_call: TRBJ1-2; cdr3_nt: TGCAGCGTTGAAGGGACAGGGGTTTTTGGCTACACCTTC; cdr3_aa: CSVEGTGVFGYTF
cdr3_length: 13; clone_size: many; d_call: -; v_call: TRBV7-2; j_call: TRBJ1-2; cdr3_nt: TGTGCCAGCAGCTTAACAGGCCCCTATGGCTACACCTTC; cdr3_aa: CASSLTGPYGYTF